Listed below are T cell receptor beta chains from one sample, sequenced in a study of blood T cell repertoires in COVID-19. The data were produced by immunoSEQ multiplex PCR, yet TCRdb's version contains in-frame clones alone and is incomplete. The sample has about half a million clones, over 75% seen once. Sequencing was performed on peripheral blood. Source of these receptors: a human donor in a cohort sampled during active COVID-19. Both conserved end residues are part of each CDR3. Fields, in order: J gene, clone size, V gene, D gene, CDR3 DNA, CDR3 protein. A D gene is named only where the DNA matches it firmly. Clone size is not always given. Where it is, it says once, few, many or a class for expanded clones.

TRBJ2-3	.	TRBV5-5	TRBD2	TGTGCCAGCAGCTTGGACCAGCGGGGAAGCACAGATACGCAGTATTTT	CASSLDQRGSTDTQYF
TRBJ1-5	.	TRBV7-2	TRBD1	TGTGCCAGCAGCTTAGCCTCGGGACAGGGGGTCGTGGCCCAGCATTTT	CASSLASGQGVVAQHF
TRBJ1-1	once	TRBV19	.	TGTGCCAGTAGTATAGACGAGCGGACTGAAGCTTTCTTT	CASSIDERTEAFF
TRBJ2-3	.	TRBV18	.	TGTGCCAGCTCACCAAACACCTCACGAGGAGATACGCAGTATTTT	CASSPNTSRGDTQYF
TRBJ2-1	few	TRBV27	TRBD2	TGTGCCAGCAGTTTAAGGGCGGGAGTTGAGCAGTTCTTC	CASSLRAGVEQFF
TRBJ1-2	.	TRBV6-5	TRBD1	TGTGCCAGCAGTAACAGGGGGTTGGATGGCTACACCTTC	CASSNRGLDGYTF
TRBJ1-1	.	TRBV10-1	TRBD1	TGCGCCAGCAGTGACGAGGGGGCGATGAACACTGAAGCTTTCTTT	CASSDEGAMNTEAFF
TRBJ2-1	.	TRBV4-2	TRBD2	TGTGCCAGCAGCCAAGCTGAGCGGGAGTACAATGAGCAGTTCTTC	CASSQAEREYNEQFF
TRBJ1-1	.	TRBV20-1	.	TGCAGTGCTAGAGACTTCACTGAAGCTTTCTTT	CSARDFTEAFF
TRBJ2-7	few	TRBV2	.	TGTGCCAGCTCCCTCGGGGAGCAGTACTTC	CASSLGEQYF
TRBJ1-6	.	TRBV30	TRBD1	TGTGCCTGGAGTGTACTAGCGGGAGAATGGGGACAGAGCTCCTATAATTCACCCCTCCACTTT	CAWSVLAGEWGQSSYNSPLHF